This TCR beta chain derives from a study of CD8 T cells in ankylosing spondylitis. Making the TCR beta libraries involved quantitative 5'-RACE with molecular barcodes. Via MiXCR, TCRdb re-called the 5' RACE reads, giving one row per CDR3 protein. The sample lists about 420,000 distinct CDR3 sequences; 20% to 25% were seen once. The germline CDR1 and CDR2 sequences are MNHEY and SMNVEV (reference sequence). Trimming removed 3 bases at V and 0 bases at J, with 20 bases between. The CDR3 has 18 amino acids. Study-wide results and caveats: Characteristic of ankylosing spondylitis blood, it appeared, was a TCR beta motif comprising roughly eight highly homologous variants. Some motif variants were previously reported in reactive arthritis synovial fluid and blood. Peripheral blood held disease-linked clones only at relatively low frequency, and these were CD8+.

Comment on this clonotype: Its antigen is currently unknown.

The source is a male donor with ankylosing spondylitis. The sequenced sample was blood, either unsorted or a sorted T cell fraction (not recorded which). The genes are TRBV27 and TRBJ1-1, with D possibly TRBD1 on 6 matching bases. The DNA for the CDR3 is TGTGCCAGCAGTTTCTTATGGGCCGCAGACAGGTTGAACACTGAAGCTTTCTTT. Translation gives CASSFLWAADRLNTEAFF.